This T cell receptor beta chain was observed in a study of monozygotic twins with inflammatory bowel disease. The germline CDR1 and CDR2 sequences are SGHRS and YFSETQ. The CDR3 covers 14 residues. Findings of the study overall: Background noise in patient repertoires may stem from differing immunosuppressive treatments.

Details on this clonotype: The antigen remains unidentified.

TCRdb re-called the 5' RACE reads; one entry per CDR3 protein, DNA not given. Its clone listing holds fewer than 150,000 distinct CDR3 sequences. The V gene is TRBV5-1, the J gene TRBJ2-3; TCRdb's assignment of TRBD2 cannot be checked, as there is no DNA. The sequenced material came from blood. The clonotype was recovered from a human donor with ulcerative colitis or Crohn's disease, or a healthy co-twin of an affected twin (not recorded which). The CDR3 loop reads CASSLSSGGDTQYF.